This T cell receptor (beta chain) was identified during a study of blood T cell repertoires in COVID-19. Turning to the study itself: The United States, Italy and Spain provided the acute and convalescent COVID-19 samples. T cells, B-cell-depleted T cells, or PBMCs provided the cDNA or gDNA that served as material.

The table came from immunoSEQ multiplex PCR; TCRdb's copy has only in-frame clones and leaves some out. The repertoire consists of over 200,000 clones, with about 90% occurring once and the leading ten covering about 2%. Germline CDR1 and CDR2: DFQATT and SNEGSKA (reference sequence). The ends were cut back, 3 bases at V and 0 bases at J, with 8 bases in the middle. CDR3 length equals 13 residues. The clonotype was recovered from a man aged 40-55 years with active or convalescent COVID-19. This chain joins TRBV20-1 and TRBJ1-1; D call uncertain. What was sequenced was peripheral blood. The CDR3: CSASLAVNTEAFF. For the CDR3, the DNA is TGCAGTGCTAGTTTGGCGGTGAACACTGAAGCTTTCTTT.